One sample yielded the 21 T cell receptor beta chains listed below, sequenced in a study of shared clonotypes between healthy human individuals. Libraries were prepared by immunoSEQ multiplex PCR; TCRdb keeps only in-frame clonotypes and omits some of them. The table has nearly 750,000 clones, approximately 77% seen once; the top ten hold 1.8%. The sample was memory CD4+ T cells sorted from blood. Noted subset: CD45RA-negative fraction. Receptor source: a woman aged 30 to 39 in good health.

V and J are TRBV6-1 and TRBJ1-3; 7 bases align to TRBD1. Germline V gene data show CDR1 as MNHNS and CDR2 as SASEGT. The CDR3 contains 14 residues. V lost 8 bases and J lost 0; bases outside the gene matches: 4. CDR3 sequence (DNA): TGTGCCAGCGGGGGGGACAGCTCTGGAAACACCATATATTTT. Amino acid sequence: CASGGDSSGNTIYF.

CDR3 amino acids: CASSLFQETQYF. The CDR3 DNA is TGTGCCAGCAGCTTATTTCAGGAGACCCAGTACTTC. The V call is TRBV11-3, the J call TRBJ2-5; D gene ambiguous. V was trimmed by 2 bases and J by 5 bases, leaving 6 bases between them. CDR1 is SGHNT, CDR2 YENEEA, per germline. CDR3 size: 12 residues.

The gene calls are TRBV28 and TRBJ2-7; possible D gene TRBD1, 5 bases. V was trimmed by 3 bases and J by 7 bases, leaving 16 bases between them. Germline CDR1 is MDHEN and CDR2 is SYDVKM. This CDR3 has 14 residues. The CDR3 sequence is CASSLPIGAVEQYF. DNA of the CDR3: TGTGCCAGCAGTTTGCCTATAGGGGCGGTGGAGCAGTACTTC.

The CDR3 coding sequence is TGCGCCAGCAGCCAAAACCGCGGAAACTCCTACGAGCAGTACTTC. It codes for CASSQNRGNSYEQYF. The gene calls are TRBV4-1 and TRBJ2-7; D remains ambiguous. The CDR3 is 15 residues long. The germline V gene has CDR1 MGHRA and CDR2 YSYEKL. Trimming pared 2 bases from V and 0 bases from J, leaving 11 bases between.

This rearrangement joins TRBV27 to TRBJ1-5; perhaps TRBD1 as D (5 bases). Trimming took 5 bases from V and 1 from J, leaving 15 bases between them. CDR3 length: 16 amino acids. CDR1 is MNHEY, CDR2 SMNVEV, per germline (reference sequence). CDR3 coding DNA: TGTGCCAGCAGTCCACTGGGGACGTTAAGCAATCAGCCCCAGCATTTT. Its protein is CASSPLGTLSNQPQHF.

The chain has TRBV5-1 and TRBJ2-2; possibly TRBD2 for D (6 bases). The CDR3 covers 16 residues. Germline V CDR1 and CDR2: SGHRS, YFSETQ. The V gene lost 0 bases and the J gene lost 2 bases, with 11 bases spanning the gap. The DNA for the CDR3 is TGCGCCAGCAGCTTGGGGGACTGGAGAAACACCGGGGAGCTGTTTTTT. Protein product: CASSLGDWRNTGELFF.

To note about this clone: This same CDR3 is encoded by further DNA sequences in the sample. As DNA, the CDR3 is TGCGCCAGCAGCTTGGCTAGCGGAGACTACAATGAGCAGTTCTTC. This sequence encodes CASSLASGDYNEQFF. The chain is built from TRBV5-1 and TRBJ2-1; 7 bases are a match to TRBD2. CDR3 length: 15 amino acids. V trimming: 0 bases; J trimming: 3 bases; junction bases outside the gene matches: 3. Germline V gene sequence: CDR1 SGHRS, CDR2 YFSETQ.

The gene calls are TRBV19 and TRBJ2-3, with 8 bases matching TRBD2. The ends lost 10 bases at V and 3 bases at J; junction bases unmatched: 9. Germline V gives CDR1 LNHDA, CDR2 SQIVND (reference sequence). The CDR3 has 14 residues. CDR3 sequence reads: CATKREKITDTQYF. The CDR3 DNA reads TGTGCCACCAAGCGGGAGAAGATAACAGATACGCAGTATTTT.

The chain links TRBV27 to TRBJ1-5; unclear D gene. Germline assignment: CDR1 MNHEY and CDR2 SMNVEV (reference sequence). Trimming removed 2 bases from V and 5 bases from J, with 7 bases in between. This CDR3 is 13 amino acids long. CDR3 nucleotide sequence: TGTGCCAGCAGTTTAGGACCCTATCAGCCCCAGCATTTT. This translates into CASSLGPYQPQHF.

This clone was recorded a few times. This sequence joins TRBV10-2 and TRBJ2-2; maybe TRBD1 (6 bases). This CDR3 region has 13 residues. The germline V gene encodes CDR1 WSHSY and CDR2 SAAADI. Trimming left V 3 bases short and J 9 bases short, with 11 bases between. The DNA for the CDR3 is TGCGCCAGCAGTGATACAGGGAGCCGGGAGCTGTTTTTT. Its translation is CASSDTGSRELFF.

The table lists this clone with many counts. The chain couples TRBV29-1 to TRBJ2-1; 10 nucleotides align to TRBD1. The CDR3 is 14 amino acids. Unmatched junction bases numbered 8, after V lost 7 bases and J lost 5 bases. Per germline, CDR1 SQVTM and CDR2 ANQGSEA. The chain's CDR3 is CSAIRDRGDNEQFF. The CDR3 DNA follows: TGCAGCGCTATAAGGGACAGGGGAGACAATGAGCAGTTCTTC.

CDR3 sequence reads: CASNNREETQYF. The CDR3 DNA is TGTGCCAGCAACAACAGGGAAGAGACCCAGTACTTC. J is TRBJ2-5 and V is TRBV6-6; a possible D gene is TRBD1 (6 bases). Germline values: CDR1 MNHNY, CDR2 SVGAGI (reference sequence). V lost 7 bases to trimming and J lost 3 bases, with 9 bases between them. This CDR3 spans 12 amino acids.

This chain links TRBV5-1 with TRBJ2-3; D remains ambiguous. This CDR3 is 17 amino acids long. Per germline, CDR1 SGHRS and CDR2 YFSETQ. Trimming cost V 1 base and J 0 bases, with 15 bases left between them. CDR3 loop: CASSLPSLGKSTDTQYF. CDR3 coding DNA: TGCGCCAGCAGCTTGCCCTCTTTGGGAAAGAGCACAGATACGCAGTATTTT.

This clone was observed once. The chain combines TRBV5-5 with TRBJ2-7, with D possibly being TRBD2 (6 bases). The V end was cut by 0 bases, the J end by 5 bases, with 15 bases between. Per germline, CDR1 SGHKS and CDR2 YYEKEE (reference sequence). This CDR3 has 15 residues. CDR3 protein: CASSLASGSGDEQYF. The DNA for the CDR3 is TGTGCCAGCAGCTTGGCCAGCGGGTCCGGGGACGAGCAGTACTTC.

This chain links TRBV4-1 with TRBJ1-4; 8 bases agree with TRBD1. The germline V gene encodes CDR1 MGHRA and CDR2 YSYEKL. V trimming: 3 bases; J trimming: 4 bases; junction bases outside the gene matches: 16. This CDR3 is built from 19 residues. The CDR3 loop reads CASSQRRTGYLYINEKLFF. The CDR3, as DNA: TGCGCCAGCAGCCAGAGGAGGACAGGGTACCTTTACATTAATGAAAAACTGTTTTTT.

The chain combines TRBV2 with TRBJ2-3; 10 bases fit TRBD2. CDR1 SNHLY and CDR2 FYNNEI come from the germline V gene. Losses at the gene ends were 6 bases for V and 4 bases for J; bases not matched to a gene: 7. The CDR3 is made up of 15 amino acids. CDR3 loop: CASSLAGGGADTQYF. CDR3 DNA sequence: TGTGCCAGCAGCTTAGCGGGAGGTGGAGCAGATACGCAGTATTTT. The full variable domain, its missing parts supplied by reference TRBV2 and TRBJ2-3, is EPEVTQTPSHQVTQMGQEVILRCVPISNHLYFYWYRQILGQKVEFLVSFYNNEISEKSEIFDDQFSVERPDGSNFTLKIRSTKLEDSAMYFCASSLAGGGADTQYFGPGTRLTVL.

V and J are TRBV5-1 and TRBJ1-2; 8 bases are shared with TRBD1. CDR1 and CDR2 (germline): SGHRS, YFSETQ. The CDR3 is made up of 17 amino acids. The V segment lost 2 bases and the J segment 4 bases; nucleotides outside the gene matches: 13. The CDR3 sequence is CASSFGTGSFFGYGYTF. The CDR3 DNA reads as TGCGCCAGCAGCTTTGGGACAGGAAGTTTTTTCGGCTATGGCTACACCTTC.

The chain carries TRBV30 and TRBJ2-5; no clear D. This CDR3 is built from 13 residues. Trimming left V 0 bases short and J 1 base short, with 6 bases between. Germline-derived CDR1 and CDR2 are GTSNPN and SVGIG (reference sequence). The CDR3 DNA reads as TGTGCCTGGAGTGTAGGGCCCCAAGAGACCCAGTACTTC. As protein: CAWSVGPQETQYF.

The genes are TRBV18 and TRBJ1-1, with a tentative D call TRBD1 (5 bases). V lost 3 bases, J lost 3 bases, and 8 bases lay in between. The CDR3 loop spans 13 amino acids. Looked up from germline, CDR1 is KGHSH and CDR2 is LQKENI. CDR3 residues: CASSPGLYTEAFF. The CDR3 DNA reads TGTGCCAGCTCACCGGGGCTCTACACTGAAGCTTTCTTT.

V is TRBV9 and J is TRBJ2-1; D may be TRBD2 (6 bases). The CDR3 covers 15 residues. Looked up from germline, CDR1 is SGDLS and CDR2 is YYNGEE. Trimming stripped 2 bases from V and 6 bases from J, with 15 bases between. CDR3 in DNA: TGTGCCAGCAGCGTTCAAGCGGGCTCGAGCAATGAGCAGTTCTTC. The encoded protein is CASSVQAGSSNEQFF.

The CDR3 spells CASSGQGMDYGYTF. The CDR3, as DNA: TGTGCCAGCAGTGGACAGGGGATGGACTATGGCTACACCTTC. V usage is TRBV2 and J usage is TRBJ1-2; 8 bases map to TRBD1. Trimming cost V 4 bases and J 3 bases; bases outside gene matches: 4. CDR1 is SNHLY and CDR2 is FYNNEI in the germline V gene. The length of the CDR3 is 14 residues.